This T cell receptor beta chain derives from a study of blood T cell repertoires in COVID-19. Trimming removed 6 bases at V and 1 base at J, with 15 bases between. In germline, CDR1 is MNHEY, CDR2 SVGAGI. This CDR3 contains 15 residues. Authors' processing steps: Amplification with reference gene primers provided the estimates of nucleated cell counts. Libraries were prepared by immunoSEQ multiplex PCR; TCRdb keeps only in-frame clonotypes and omits some of them. V and J calls and clone size follow that table, whereas D and trimming were derived from the DNA. This sample carries under 250,000 clones, approximately 86% of them seen once, and the ten largest clones take 1.5% to 2%.

The clonotype originates from an older woman who had recovered from COVID-19. The chain combines TRBV6-5 with TRBJ1-1, with TRBD1 as a possible D gene (6 bases). The sample was peripheral blood. CDR3 bases: TGTGCCAGCAGGGGGGACACCGATAAGAACACTGAAGCTTTCTTT. Its translation is CASRGDTDKNTEAFF.